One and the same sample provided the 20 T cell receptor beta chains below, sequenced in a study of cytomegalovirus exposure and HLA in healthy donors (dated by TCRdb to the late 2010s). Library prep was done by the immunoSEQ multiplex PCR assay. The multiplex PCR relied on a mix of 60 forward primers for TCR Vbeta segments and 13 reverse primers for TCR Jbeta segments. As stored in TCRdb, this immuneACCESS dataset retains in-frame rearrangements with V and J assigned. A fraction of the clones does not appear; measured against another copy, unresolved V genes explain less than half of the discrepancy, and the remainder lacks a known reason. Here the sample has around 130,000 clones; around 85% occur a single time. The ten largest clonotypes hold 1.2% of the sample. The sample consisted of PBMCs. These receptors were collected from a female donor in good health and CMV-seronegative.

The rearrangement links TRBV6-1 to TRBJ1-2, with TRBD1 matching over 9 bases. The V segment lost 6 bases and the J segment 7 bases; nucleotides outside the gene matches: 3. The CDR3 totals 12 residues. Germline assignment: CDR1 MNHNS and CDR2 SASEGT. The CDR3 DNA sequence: TGTGCCAGCAGGGGACAGGGCGGTGGCTACACCTTC. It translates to CASRGQGGGYTF.

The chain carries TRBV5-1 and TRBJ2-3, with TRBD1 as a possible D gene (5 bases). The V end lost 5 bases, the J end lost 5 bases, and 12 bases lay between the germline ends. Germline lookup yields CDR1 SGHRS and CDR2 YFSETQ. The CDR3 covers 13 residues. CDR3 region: CASSISGKDTQYF. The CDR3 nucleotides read TGCGCCAGCAGTATCTCAGGGAAAGATACGCAGTATTTT.

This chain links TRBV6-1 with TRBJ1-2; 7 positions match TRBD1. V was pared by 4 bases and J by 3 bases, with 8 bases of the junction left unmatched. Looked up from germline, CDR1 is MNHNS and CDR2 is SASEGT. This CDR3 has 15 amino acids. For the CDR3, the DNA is TGTGCCAGCAGTGGCCCAGACAGGGCGGACTATGGCTACACCTTC. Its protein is CASSGPDRADYGYTF.

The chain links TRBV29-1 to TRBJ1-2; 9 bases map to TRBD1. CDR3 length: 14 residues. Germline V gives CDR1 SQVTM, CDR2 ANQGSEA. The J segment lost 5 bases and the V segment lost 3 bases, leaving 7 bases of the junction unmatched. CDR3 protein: CSVDGRDRDYGYTF. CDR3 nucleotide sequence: TGCAGCGTTGATGGGAGGGACAGGGATTATGGCTACACCTTC.

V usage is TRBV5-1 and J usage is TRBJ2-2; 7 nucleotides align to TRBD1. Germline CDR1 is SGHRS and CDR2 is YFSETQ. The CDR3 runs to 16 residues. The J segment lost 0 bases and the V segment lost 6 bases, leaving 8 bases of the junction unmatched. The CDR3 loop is CASTPVGTANTGELFF. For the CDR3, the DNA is TGCGCCAGCACCCCCGTAGGGACAGCGAACACCGGGGAGCTGTTTTTT.

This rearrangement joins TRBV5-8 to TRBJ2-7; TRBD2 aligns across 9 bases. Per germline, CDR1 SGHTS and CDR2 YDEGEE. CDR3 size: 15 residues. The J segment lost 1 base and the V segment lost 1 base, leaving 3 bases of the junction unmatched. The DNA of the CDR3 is TGTGCCAGCAGCTTGTCTAGCGGGACGTCCTACGAGCAGTACTTC. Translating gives CASSLSSGTSYEQYF.

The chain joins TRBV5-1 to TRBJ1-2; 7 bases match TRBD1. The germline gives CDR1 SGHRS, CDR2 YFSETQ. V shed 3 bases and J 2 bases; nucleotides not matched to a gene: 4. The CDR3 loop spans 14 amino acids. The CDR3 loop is CASSSPDRNYGYTF. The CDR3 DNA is TGCGCCAGCAGCTCCCCGGACAGGAACTATGGCTACACCTTC.

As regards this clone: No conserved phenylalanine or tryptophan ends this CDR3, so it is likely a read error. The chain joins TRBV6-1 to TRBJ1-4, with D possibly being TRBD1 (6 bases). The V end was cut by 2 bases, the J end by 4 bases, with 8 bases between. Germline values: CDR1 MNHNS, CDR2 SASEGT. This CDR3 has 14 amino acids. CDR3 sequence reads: CASSESGVNEKLFV. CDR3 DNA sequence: TGTGCCAGCAGTGAATCAGGGGTTAATGAAAAACTGTTTGTT.

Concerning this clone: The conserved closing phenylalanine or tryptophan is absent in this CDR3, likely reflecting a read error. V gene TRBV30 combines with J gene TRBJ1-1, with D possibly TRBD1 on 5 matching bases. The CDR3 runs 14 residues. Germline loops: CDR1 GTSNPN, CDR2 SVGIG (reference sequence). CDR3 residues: CAWSTGVQNTEAFC. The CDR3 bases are TGTGCCTGGAGTACGGGGGTGCAGAACACTGAGGCTTTCTGT.

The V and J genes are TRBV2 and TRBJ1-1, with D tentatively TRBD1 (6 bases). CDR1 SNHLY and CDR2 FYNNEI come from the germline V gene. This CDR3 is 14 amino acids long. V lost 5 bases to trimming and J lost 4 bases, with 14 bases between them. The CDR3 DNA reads TGTGCCAGCAGTCGGTCAGGGGCGCCCACTGAAGCTTTCTTT. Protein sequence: CASSRSGAPTEAFF.

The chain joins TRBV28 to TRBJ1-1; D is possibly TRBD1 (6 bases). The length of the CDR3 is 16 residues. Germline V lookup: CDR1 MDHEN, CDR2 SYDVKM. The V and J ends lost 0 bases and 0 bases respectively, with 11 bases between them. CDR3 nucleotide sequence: TGTGCCAGCAGTTTATGGACCCCAGGGGTGAACACTGAAGCTTTCTTT. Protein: CASSLWTPGVNTEAFF.

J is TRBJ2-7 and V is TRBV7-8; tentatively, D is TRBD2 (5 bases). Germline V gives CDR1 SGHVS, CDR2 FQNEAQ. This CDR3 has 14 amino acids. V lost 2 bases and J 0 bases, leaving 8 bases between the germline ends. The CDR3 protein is CASSLLGNSYEQYF. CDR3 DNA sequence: TGTGCCAGCAGCTTACTCGGGAACTCCTACGAGCAGTACTTC.

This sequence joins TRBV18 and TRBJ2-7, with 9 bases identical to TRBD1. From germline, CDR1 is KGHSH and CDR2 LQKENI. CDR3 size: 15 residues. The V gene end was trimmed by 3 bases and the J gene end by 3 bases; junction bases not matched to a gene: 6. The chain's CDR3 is CASSPGTGMDYEQYF. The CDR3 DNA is TGTGCCAGCTCACCGGGGACAGGGATGGACTACGAGCAGTACTTC.

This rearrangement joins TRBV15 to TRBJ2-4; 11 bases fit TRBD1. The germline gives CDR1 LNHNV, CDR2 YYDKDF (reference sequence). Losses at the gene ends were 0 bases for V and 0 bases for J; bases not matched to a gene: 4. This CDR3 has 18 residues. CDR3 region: CATSREGTGGEAKNIQYF. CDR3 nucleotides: TGTGCCACCAGCAGAGAGGGGACAGGGGGTGAAGCCAAAAACATTCAGTACTTC.

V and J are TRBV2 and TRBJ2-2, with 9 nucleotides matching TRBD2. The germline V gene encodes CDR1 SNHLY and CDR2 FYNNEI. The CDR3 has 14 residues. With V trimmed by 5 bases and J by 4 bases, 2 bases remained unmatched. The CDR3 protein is CASSPAGGTGELFF. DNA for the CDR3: TGTGCCAGCAGTCCAGCGGGAGGCACCGGGGAGCTGTTTTTT.

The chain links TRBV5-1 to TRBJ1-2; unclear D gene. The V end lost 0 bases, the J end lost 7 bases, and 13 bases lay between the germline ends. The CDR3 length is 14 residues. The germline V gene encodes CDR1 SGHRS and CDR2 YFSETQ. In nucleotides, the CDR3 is TGCGCCAGCAGCTTGGGGGAGGAGAGCCCTGGCTACACCTTC. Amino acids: CASSLGEESPGYTF.

CDR3 sequence: CASSLAVGASYEQYF. The CDR3 region has the DNA TGTGCCAGCAGCTTAGCGGTAGGGGCGTCCTACGAGCAGTACTTC. The J gene is TRBJ2-7, the V gene TRBV7-6; D is perhaps TRBD1 (5 bases). In germline, CDR1 is SGHVS, CDR2 FNYEAQ. Trimming pared 0 bases from V and 1 base from J, leaving 10 bases between. This CDR3 is 15 amino acids long.

The CDR3 here is CASSFRLATDTQYF. The CDR3 bases are TGTGCCAGCAGTTTTAGACTAGCCACAGATACGCAGTATTTT. The gene calls are TRBV6-1 and TRBJ2-3, with TRBD2 matching 7 bases. Germline CDR1 and CDR2: MNHNS and SASEGT. The ends lost 5 bases at V and 2 bases at J; junction bases unmatched: 4. CDR3 length: 14 amino acids.

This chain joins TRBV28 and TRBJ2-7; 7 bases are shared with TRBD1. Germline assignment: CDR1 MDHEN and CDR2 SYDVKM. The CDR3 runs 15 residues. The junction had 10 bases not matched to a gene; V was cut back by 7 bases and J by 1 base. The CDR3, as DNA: TGTGCCAGCACCAACCCGGGCAGGGGGTCCTACGAGCAGTACTTC. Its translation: CASTNPGRGSYEQYF.

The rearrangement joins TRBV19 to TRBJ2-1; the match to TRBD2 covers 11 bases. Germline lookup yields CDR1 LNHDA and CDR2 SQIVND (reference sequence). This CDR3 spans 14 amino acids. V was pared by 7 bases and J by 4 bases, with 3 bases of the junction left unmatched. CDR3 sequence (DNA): TGTGCCAGTAAGGGACTAGCGGAATACAATGAGCAGTTCTTC. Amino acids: CASKGLAEYNEQFF. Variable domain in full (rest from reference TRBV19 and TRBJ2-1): DGGITQSPKYLFRKEGQNVTLSCEQNLNHDAMYWYRQDPGQGLRLIYYSQIVNDFQKGDIAEGYSVSREKKESFPLTVTSAQKNPTAFYLCASKGLAEYNEQFFGPGTRLTVL.